This is a list of T cell receptor beta chains from one sample in a study of blood T cell repertoires in COVID-19. Using immunoSEQ multiplex PCR, the repertoire was profiled, and TCRdb retains in-frame clones only, with some absent. The sample lists about 86,000 clones, 87% occurring once. Sample: peripheral blood. The origin of the receptors is a human donor in a cohort sampled during active COVID-19. Each CDR3 is given with its conserved first and last residue.

j_call,v_call,cdr3_aa
TRBJ2-7,TRBV6-5,CASFSGSSSYEQYF
TRBJ1-4,TRBV27,CASSSSIQGLPPFNEKLFF
TRBJ2-1,TRBV30,CAWSVDSGPYNEQFF
TRBJ2-7,TRBV11-2,CASSSGWGTSGTYEQYF
TRBJ2-2,TRBV5-6,CASSLLRAGGDTGELFF
TRBJ2-5,TRBV29-1,CSVIPLRAAQETQYF
TRBJ2-1,TRBV2,CASMEEVSGNEQFF
TRBJ2-5,TRBV7-9,CASSLTSGQETQYF
TRBJ2-1,TRBV7-8,CASSLGPSSYNEQFF
TRBJ1-2,TRBV28,CASSSSQGAPDYGYTF